Sequencing of this T cell receptor (beta chain) was carried out in a study of T-cell memory formation after mild COVID-19 (dated by TCRdb to about 2021). About the investigation overall: TCR sequence clusters from the two donors were largely donor specific. Longitudinal TCRalpha and TCRbeta repertoire sequencing tracked T-cell clones expanding and contracting after mild COVID-19 in a couple of donors. Two young, previously healthy adult volunteers, one female and one male, were included in the cohort.

Sequencing instrument: Illumina NovaSeq 6000. TCRalpha and TCRbeta cDNA libraries were constructed by 5'RACE with constant-segment primers, with sample barcodes and unique molecular identifiers being introduced. RNA was extracted from every sample with Trizol reagent. Library amplification was performed in two PCR steps, and a second sample barcode and Illumina TruSeq adapters were introduced in the second step. The libraries were sequenced on an Illumina NovaSeq using 2 x 150 bp paired-end reads. For the original study's pipeline: The reads were demultiplexed and collapsed into UMI-guided consensus sequences using migec v1.2.7. Using mixcr v2.1.11, UMI consensuses were aligned to TRA and TRB V and J templates and then assembled into clonotypes. Expanded or contracted clonotypes were those called significant by both edgeR and NoisET, with noise models trained on biological replicates. For edgeR calls, the thresholds were a false discovery rate-adjusted p below 0.01 and a log2 fold-change of 1. As an exploratory analysis of dynamics, PCA with hierarchical clustering was applied to max-normalized trajectories of the 1000 most abundant clonotypes. Separately sequenced CD4+ and CD8+ repertoires were used to assign a CD4 or CD8 phenotype to each responding clone. TCRdb reprocessed the public reads (quality trimming at Q25 with fastp, clone calling with MiXCR) and kept in-frame beta chains. Under each unique CDR3 protein, matching rows form one entry showing the most common genes and DNA. TCRdb's processing, not the authors', yielded these V and J calls. This sample has hundreds of thousands of distinct CDR3 sequences in its table, and around 13% of those were observed once. The ten largest clonotypes hold roughly 20% of the sample.

Ficoll-Paque density gradient centrifugation was used to isolate PBMCs. From its cysteine to its phenylalanine, the CDR3 spans 16 amino acids. Just CDR3 DNA is preserved here, 48 bases in frame from base 1. For CDR1 and CDR2, the germline V gene lists SNHLY and FYNNEI. Trimming removed 4 bases from V and 0 bases from J, leaving 14 bases between the germline ends. This clonotype showed up just a few times. Its antigen is currently not known. No base quality information exists; no much larger clone differs at one position. Findings and caveats that apply to the study as a whole: Some responding clones were detected in pre-infection memory, suggesting pre-existing cross-reactive memory T cells joined the SARS-CoV-2 response. Contracting CD4+ clones were found mainly in CM and EM memory subsets, while CD8+ clones were enriched in EMRA. Clones that contracted from day 15 to 85 showed balanced CD4/CD8 phenotypes, whereas a second wave of clones that expanded from day 15 to 37 leaned towards CD4+. SARS-CoV-2 specificity of the second-wave clones peaking on day 37 was not confirmed. The study covered only a couple of mild cases, and larger cohorts including severe cases with pre-infection samples were considered necessary.

The chain is assembled from TRBV2 and TRBJ2-3; the D gene is perhaps TRBD2, on 6 matching bases. The material sequenced was PBMCs or a T cell subset sorted from them (not recorded which). This receptor was taken from a man aged 18 to 30 who had mild COVID-19 (a few samples of this study predate the infection). The sample titles of this study are shuffled in the database, so cell type and time point are left out; the donor was told from shared clones. The sequence in DNA is TGTGCCAGCAGTGCATTCCGCGGGGCTAGCACAGATACGCAGTATTTT. Its protein reads: CASSAFRGASTDTQYF.